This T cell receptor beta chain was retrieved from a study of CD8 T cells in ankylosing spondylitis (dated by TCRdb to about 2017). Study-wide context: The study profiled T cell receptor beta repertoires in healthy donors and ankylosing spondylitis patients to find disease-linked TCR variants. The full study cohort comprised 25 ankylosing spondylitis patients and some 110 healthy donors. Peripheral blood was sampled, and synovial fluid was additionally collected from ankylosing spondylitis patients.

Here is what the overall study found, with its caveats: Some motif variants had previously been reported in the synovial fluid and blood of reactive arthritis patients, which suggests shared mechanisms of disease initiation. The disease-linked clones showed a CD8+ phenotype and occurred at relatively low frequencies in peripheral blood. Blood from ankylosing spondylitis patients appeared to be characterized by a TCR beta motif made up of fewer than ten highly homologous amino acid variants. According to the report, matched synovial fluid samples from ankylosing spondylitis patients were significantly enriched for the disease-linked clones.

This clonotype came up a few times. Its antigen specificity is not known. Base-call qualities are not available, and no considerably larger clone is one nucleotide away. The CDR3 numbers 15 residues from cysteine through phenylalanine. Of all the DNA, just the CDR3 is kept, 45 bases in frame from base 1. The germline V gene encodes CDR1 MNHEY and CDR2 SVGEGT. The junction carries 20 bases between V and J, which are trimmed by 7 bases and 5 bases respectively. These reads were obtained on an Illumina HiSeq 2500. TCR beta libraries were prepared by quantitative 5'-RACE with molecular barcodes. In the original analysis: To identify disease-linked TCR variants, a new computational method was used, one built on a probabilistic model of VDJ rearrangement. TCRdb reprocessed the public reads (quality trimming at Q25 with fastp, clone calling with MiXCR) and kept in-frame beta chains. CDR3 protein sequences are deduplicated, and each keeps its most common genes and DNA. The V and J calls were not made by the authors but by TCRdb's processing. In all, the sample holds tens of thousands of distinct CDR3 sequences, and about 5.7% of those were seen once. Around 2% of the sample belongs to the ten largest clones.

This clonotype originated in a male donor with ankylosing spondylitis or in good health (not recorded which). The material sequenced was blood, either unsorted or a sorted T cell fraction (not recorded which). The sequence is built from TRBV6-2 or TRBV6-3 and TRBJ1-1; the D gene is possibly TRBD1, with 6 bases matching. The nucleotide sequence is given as TGTGCCAGCACCGAGGGGGGGAGGGGGAAAACTGAAGCTTTCTTT. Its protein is CASTEGGRGKTEAFF.